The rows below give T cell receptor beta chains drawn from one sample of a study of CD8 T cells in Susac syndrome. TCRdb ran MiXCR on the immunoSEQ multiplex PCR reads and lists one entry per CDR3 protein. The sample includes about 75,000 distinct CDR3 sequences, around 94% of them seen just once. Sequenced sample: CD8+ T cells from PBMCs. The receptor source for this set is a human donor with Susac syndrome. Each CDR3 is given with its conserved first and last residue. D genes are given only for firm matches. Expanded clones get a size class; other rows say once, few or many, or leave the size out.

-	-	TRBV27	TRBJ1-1	TGTGCCAGCAGTTTCGGGGGGTACACTGAAGCTTTCTTT	CASSFGGYTEAFF
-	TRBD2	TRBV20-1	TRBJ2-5	TGCAGTGCGGTAGCGGGGGAAGAGACCCAGTACTTC	CSAVAGEETQYF
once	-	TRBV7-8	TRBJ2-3	TGTGCCAGCAGCTTAGACGTTAGCGGCTGGACGCAGTATTTT	CASSLDVSGWTQYF
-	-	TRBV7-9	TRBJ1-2	TGTGCCAGCATCTTTTCAACAGATGGCTACACCTTC	CASIFSTDGYTF
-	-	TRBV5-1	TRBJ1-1	TGCGCCAGCAGGGTGGGCACTGAAGCTTTCTTT	CASRVGTEAFF
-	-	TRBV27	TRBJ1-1	TGTGCCAGCAGTAAAACCGTAAACACTGAAGCTTTCTTT	CASSKTVNTEAFF
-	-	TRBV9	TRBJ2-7	TGTGCCAGCAGCGGGCGGGGCGAGCAGTACTTC	CASSGRGEQYF
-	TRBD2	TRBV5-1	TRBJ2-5	TGCGCCAGCAGCCCTACGATTAGCGGGGGAGATGAGACCCAGTACTTC	CASSPTISGGDETQYF
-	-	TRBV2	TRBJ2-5	TGTGCCAGCAGTGCAGCATGGGGGGCCGAGGAGACCCAGTACTTC	CASSAAWGAEETQYF
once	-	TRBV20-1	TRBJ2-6	TGCAGTGCCCGGCCGCGGACACCCTCTGGGGCCAACGTCCTGACTTTC	CSARPRTPSGANVLTF
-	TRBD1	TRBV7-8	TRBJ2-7	TGTGCCAGCAGCTACACAGGGGAACGCGAGCAGTACTTC	CASSYTGEREQYF
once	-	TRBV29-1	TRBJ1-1	TGCAGCGTCGGCCCGGGGGATACTCCTGAAGCTTTCTTT	CSVGPGDTPEAFF
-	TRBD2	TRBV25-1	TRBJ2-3	TGTGCCAGCAGCGGGTATACGACGGGGGGGCTTACAGATACGCAGTATTTT	CASSGYTTGGLTDTQYF
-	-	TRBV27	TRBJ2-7	TGTGCCAGCAGTTTATTGGGGCTCGAGCAGTACTTC	CASSLLGLEQYF
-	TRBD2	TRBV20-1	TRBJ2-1	TGCAGTGCCAGGGGAGGCGGGGGGTCCTACAATGAGCAGTTCTTC	CSARGGGGSYNEQFF
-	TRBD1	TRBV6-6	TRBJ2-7	TGTGCCAGCAGTTACACGACAGGGTACGAGCAGTACTTC	CASSYTTGYEQYF
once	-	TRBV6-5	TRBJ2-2	TGTGCCACCCAAAGCTGGGGCCGGGACACCGGGGAGCTGTTTTTT	CATQSWGRDTGELFF
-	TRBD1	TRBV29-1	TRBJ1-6	TGCAGCGCCCTGGACAGGGGGGTAGCTTCACCCCTCCACTTT	CSALDRGVASPLHF
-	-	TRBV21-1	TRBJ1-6	TGTGCCAGCAGCAATCCCCGGCAGGGGTTCCACTTT	CASSNPRQGFHF
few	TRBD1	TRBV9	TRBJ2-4	TGTGCCAGCAGCCCTCGGGACAGCAAAAACATTCAGTACTTC	CASSPRDSKNIQYF
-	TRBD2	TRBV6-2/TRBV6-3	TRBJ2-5	TGTGCCAGCAGCTCTAGCGGGGGGGCATGGGAAGAGACCCAGTACTTC	CASSSSGGAWEETQYF
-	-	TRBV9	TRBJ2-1	TGTGCCAGCAGCGTATCGAACGGCGTCAATGAGCAGTTCTTC	CASSVSNGVNEQFF
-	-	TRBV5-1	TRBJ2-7	TGCGCCAGCAGCCCTGGACAGGGAGGGGCCTACGAGCAGTACTTC	CASSPGQGGAYEQYF
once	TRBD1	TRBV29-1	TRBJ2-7	TGCAGCGTCGAGGGGGCCTTCGGGGAGCAGTACTTC	CSVEGAFGEQYF
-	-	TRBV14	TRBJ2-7	TGTGCCAGCAGCCTAAGGTACTCCTACGAGCAGTACTTC	CASSLRYSYEQYF
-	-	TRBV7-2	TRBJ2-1	TGTGCCAGCAGCTTAATATTGACAGATAATGAGCAGTTCTTC	CASSLILTDNEQFF
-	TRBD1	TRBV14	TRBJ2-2	TGTGCCAGCAGCCTCACAGGGGCCGGGGAGCTGTTTTTT	CASSLTGAGELFF
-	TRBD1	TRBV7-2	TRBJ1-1	TGTGCCAGCAGCCCTAGGACAGGGGAAACTGAAGCTTTCTTT	CASSPRTGETEAFF
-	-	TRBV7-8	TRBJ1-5	TGTGCCAGCAGCTCTACCCTCAGGGGAAACGGCAATCAGCCCCAGCATTTT	CASSSTLRGNGNQPQHF
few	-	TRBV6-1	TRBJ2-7	TGTGCCAGCACCCCCGGTCACTACGAGCAGTACTTC	CASTPGHYEQYF
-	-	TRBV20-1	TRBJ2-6	TGCAGTGCTAGAGGATTGGGGGCCAACGTCCTGACTTTC	CSARGLGANVLTF
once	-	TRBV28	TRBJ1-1	TGTGCCAGCAGTCGGTCAGTGGGACGCACTGAAGCTTTCTTT	CASSRSVGRTEAFF
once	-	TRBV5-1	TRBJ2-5	TGCGCCAGCAGCTTGGCCCAGACTCAGGGGCATAGAGAGACCCAGTACTTC	CASSLAQTQGHRETQYF
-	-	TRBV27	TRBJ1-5	TGTGCCAGCAGTTCTCTAATTTCCCTTGGTTTTGGGAATCAGCCCCAGCATTTT	CASSSLISLGFGNQPQHF
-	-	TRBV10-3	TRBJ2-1	TGTGCCACCGCTAAAGCTAACAATGAGCAGTTCTTC	CATAKANNEQFF
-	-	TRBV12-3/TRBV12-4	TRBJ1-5	TGTGCCTCCCGACGGGGAGGGGATCAGCCCCAGCATTTT	CASRRGGDQPQHF
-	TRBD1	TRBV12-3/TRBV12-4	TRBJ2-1	TGTGCCAGCAGTCTACAGGGGAAAATGAACGGCGAGCAGTTCTTC	CASSLQGKMNGEQFF
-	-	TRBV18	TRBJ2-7	TGTGCCAGCTCGCCCAGGGACTCCGCCTACGAGCAGTACTTC	CASSPRDSAYEQYF
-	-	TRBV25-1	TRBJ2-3	TGTGCCAGCAGTGAAGGGCAGAGAAGGTGGTCAGATACGCAGTATTTT	CASSEGQRRWSDTQYF
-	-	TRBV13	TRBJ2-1	TGTGCCAGCAGCTTAGGTCTACCCCTGGGGTACAATGAGCAGTTCTTC	CASSLGLPLGYNEQFF